The 11 T cell receptor beta chains below come from one sample, sequenced in a study of blood T cell repertoires in COVID-19. Profiled with immunoSEQ multiplex PCR; TCRdb holds only in-frame clones, not every one. In the table there are roughly 100,000 clones, 70% to 75% of which are singletons. The sample taken for sequencing was peripheral blood. The receptor source for this set is a human donor with acute or convalescent COVID-19. The donor label of this sample is uncertain.

In its sample, this clone was seen a few times. This chain links TRBV27 with TRBJ1-2, with TRBD1 matching 7 bases. This CDR3 has 15 amino acids. CDR1 and CDR2 from the germline V gene are MNHEY and SMNVEV (reference sequence). The trim removed 3 bases at V and 4 bases at J, leaving 8 bases unmatched. The CDR3 nucleotides read TGTGCCAGCAGTTTTGAGCCCCAGGGGGGCTATGGCTACACCTTC. Translation: CASSFEPQGGYGYTF.

The chain recombines TRBV28 with TRBJ2-7; tentatively, D is TRBD2 (7 bases). Per the germline V gene, CDR1 is MDHEN and CDR2 is SYDVKM. This CDR3 is 15 amino acids long. Trimming cost V 5 bases and J 2 bases, with 16 bases left between them. CDR3 DNA: TGTGCCAGCAGTCCCCGGGGCGGGGGCCCCTACGAGCAGTACGTC. Translating gives CASSPRGGGPYEQYV.

V and J are TRBV5-4 and TRBJ1-1, with D perhaps matching TRBD1 (5 bases). The CDR3 has 15 residues. The V gene lost 0 bases and the J gene lost 6 bases, with 15 bases spanning the gap. The germline V gene encodes CDR1 SGHNT and CDR2 YYREEE (reference sequence). Here the CDR3 DNA reads TGTGCCAGCAGCTTGGATATAGGGGCGTATGCTGAAGCTTTCTTT. It yields the protein CASSLDIGAYAEAFF.

The chain combines TRBV29-1 with TRBJ1-1, with 7 nucleotides matching TRBD1. J gave up 0 bases and V 2 bases, and 12 bases lay outside the gene matches. From germline, CDR1 is SQVTM and CDR2 ANQGSEA. This CDR3 is 17 amino acids long. This chain's CDR3 is CSVERGQDAVLNTEAFF. In DNA, the CDR3 is TGCAGCGTTGAAAGGGGGCAGGACGCAGTGCTGAACACTGAAGCTTTCTTT.

This chain joins TRBV7-9 and TRBJ1-6, with D unclear. Germline lookup yields CDR1 SEHNR and CDR2 FQNEAQ (reference sequence). The CDR3 length is 15 residues. The germline V and J ends were trimmed by 0 bases and 10 bases, with 13 bases remaining between them. CDR3 sequence reads: CASSLAGRQRSPLHF. The CDR3 nucleotides are TGTGCCAGCAGCTTAGCGGGCAGACAACGATCACCCCTCCACTTT. Using reference TRBV7-9 and TRBJ1-6 for the parts outside the CDR3, the full variable domain is DTGVSQNPRHKITKRGQNVTFRCDPISEHNRLYWYRQTLGQGPEFLTYFQNEAQLEKSRLLSDRFSAERPKGSFSTLEIQRTEQGDSAMYLCASSLAGRQRSPLHFGNGTRLTVT.

The rearrangement uses TRBV18 and TRBJ2-1, with TRBD2 identical over 9 bases. The CDR3 consists of 17 residues. The germline gives CDR1 KGHSH, CDR2 LQKENI. V was clipped by 3 bases and J by 2 bases; unmatched bases: 8. CDR3 DNA sequence: TGTGCCAGCTCACCCTATCCGACTAGCGGAACCTACAATGAGCAGTTCTTC. This encodes CASSPYPTSGTYNEQFF.

V is TRBV5-1 and J is TRBJ2-5; D is possibly TRBD2 (5 bases). This CDR3 comprises 13 residues. Germline-derived CDR1 and CDR2 are SGHRS and YFSETQ. V shed 3 bases and J shed 4 bases, with 10 bases lying between them. The CDR3, as DNA: TGCGCCAGCAGCTACGGGGTAGGAGAGACCCAGTACTTC. Translating gives CASSYGVGETQYF.

The rearrangement links TRBV20-1 to TRBJ2-2; 7 nucleotides line up with TRBD1. The CDR3 length is 15 residues. Germline trimming cut 3 bases from V and 0 bases from J; bases unmatched to any gene: 4. Per germline, CDR1 DFQATT and CDR2 SNEGSKA (reference sequence). CDR3 sequence: CSASPTGANTGELFF. CDR3 nucleotide sequence: TGCAGTGCTAGTCCCACAGGGGCGAACACCGGGGAGCTGTTTTTT.

The V call is TRBV11-2, the J call TRBJ2-5, with TRBD2 matching 9 bases. CDR3 length equals 14 residues. Losses at the gene ends were 1 base for V and 5 bases for J; bases not matched to a gene: 2. Germline lookup yields CDR1 SGHAT and CDR2 FQNNGV. CDR3 residues: CASSLGAGGETQYF. The CDR3 DNA reads as TGTGCCAGCAGCTTAGGCGCGGGGGGGGAGACCCAGTACTTC.

The V and J genes are TRBV4-2 and TRBJ2-1, with D possibly matching TRBD2 (6 bases). This CDR3 comprises 17 residues. Trimming removed 2 bases from V and 2 bases from J, with 16 bases in between. From germline, CDR1 is LGHNA and CDR2 YNFKEQ. CDR3 protein: CASSQLFGGQPYNEQFF. The DNA for the CDR3 is TGTGCCAGCAGCCAATTATTTGGAGGGCAGCCCTACAATGAGCAGTTCTTC.

The chain employs TRBV2 and TRBJ2-1; TRBD2 agrees at 8 bases. This CDR3 has 13 residues. Per germline, CDR1 SNHLY and CDR2 FYNNEI. J lost 6 bases, V lost 5 bases, and 3 bases had no gene match. CDR3 residues: CASSILAANEQFF. The CDR3 nucleotides are TGTGCCAGCAGTATACTAGCGGCCAATGAGCAGTTCTTC.